This T cell receptor (beta chain) originates from a study of naive and memory T cell subsets. Study outcomes and limitations: Potentially, T cell activation and differentiation skew this RNA-based measurement.

Deletions cut 6 bases from V and 2 bases from J, with 13 bases between. Germline CDR1 MNHEY, CDR2 SVGAGI. The CDR3 extends over 14 amino acids. This clonotype was picked up many times. The antigen remains unidentified. An oligonucleotide containing a UMI was ligated to the 3' end of TCR cDNA. Whole-blood samples were over 2 ml of peripheral blood from healthy adult volunteers. Reverse transcription used DNase-treated unsorted total RNA, aiming for about 1 to 1,100 ng. Four PCR rounds used nested alpha and beta constant region primers plus the SP2 primer. Alpha and beta constant region primers primed reverse transcription for blood and skin samples. TCRdb recomputed calls from the 5' RACE reads with MiXCR, one row per CDR3 protein. Of 50,000 to 60,000 distinct CDR3 sequences in the sample, 7.6% were seen once.

The chain recombines TRBV6-5 with TRBJ1-2, with D possibly matching TRBD1 (5 bases). The sequence came from a female donor in good health. The CDR3 coding sequence is TGTGCCAGCAGGCCCACGGGGGTGAACTATGGCTACACCTTC. Its protein is CASRPTGVNYGYTF.